This is a list of T cell receptor beta chains from one sample in a study of memory CD4+ T cells and cytomegalovirus serostatus. Here immunoSEQ multiplex PCR was the method, and the copy in TCRdb shows in-frame clones only, minus some. Among 46,000 or so clones, 60% to 80% were seen once, and the ten largest hold approximately 0.96%. The specimen was memory CD4+ T cells from blood. These receptors were collected from an adult in good health and CMV-seronegative. Each CDR3 is given with its conserved first and last residue. Fields, in order: D gene, V gene, J gene, clone size, CDR3 DNA, CDR3 protein. The D gene is left open where the match is weak. Only some rows state a clone size, as once, few, many or a class for expanded clones.

d_call: TRBD1; v_call: TRBV10-2; j_call: TRBJ2-7; clone_size: -; cdr3_nt: TGCGCCAGTATGGTCGGACAGGGGGCATACGAGCAGTACTTC; cdr3_aa: CASMVGQGAYEQYF
d_call: -; v_call: TRBV6-5; j_call: TRBJ2-6; clone_size: once; cdr3_nt: TGTGCCAGCAGCCTCGGGCAGTCTGGGGCCAACGTCCTGACTTTC; cdr3_aa: CASSLGQSGANVLTF
d_call: -; v_call: TRBV7-9; j_call: TRBJ2-1; clone_size: -; cdr3_nt: TGTGCCAGCACCTTCATGGGCCCCAATGAGCAGTTCTTC; cdr3_aa: CASTFMGPNEQFF
d_call: -; v_call: TRBV9; j_call: TRBJ1-6; clone_size: -; cdr3_nt: TGTGCCAGCAGCGTAGAGGTAACAGCCATCTATAATTCACCCCTCCACTTT; cdr3_aa: CASSVEVTAIYNSPLHF
d_call: -; v_call: TRBV28; j_call: TRBJ1-1; clone_size: -; cdr3_nt: TGTGCCAGCAGCTCCTATTGGGGTGGGGGAACTGAAGCTTTCTTT; cdr3_aa: CASSSYWGGGTEAFF
d_call: TRBD1; v_call: TRBV10-3; j_call: TRBJ1-3; clone_size: few; cdr3_nt: TGTGCCATCAGATCGACAGGGGAGGCTGGAAACACCATATATTTT; cdr3_aa: CAIRSTGEAGNTIYF
d_call: -; v_call: TRBV27; j_call: TRBJ2-1; clone_size: -; cdr3_nt: TGTGCCAGCATCTCCCAGGGGTCGGGTGAGCAGTTCTTC; cdr3_aa: CASISQGSGEQFF
d_call: -; v_call: TRBV6-1; j_call: TRBJ1-2; clone_size: -; cdr3_nt: TGTGCCAGCAGCCCCGACAGGTCCTATGGCTACACCTTC; cdr3_aa: CASSPDRSYGYTF
d_call: TRBD2; v_call: TRBV2; j_call: TRBJ2-4; clone_size: -; cdr3_nt: TGTGCCAGCAAAGTCCGTGGCGGGGGGGCAAAGGCCAAAAACATTCAGTACTTC; cdr3_aa: CASKVRGGGAKAKNIQYF
d_call: TRBD1; v_call: TRBV5-1; j_call: TRBJ1-2; clone_size: -; cdr3_nt: TGCGCCAGCAGCTTGGGACAGGGTCTACATGGCTACACCTTC; cdr3_aa: CASSLGQGLHGYTF
d_call: TRBD1; v_call: TRBV7-8; j_call: TRBJ1-5; clone_size: -; cdr3_nt: TGTGCCAGCAGCTTAGAGGGACAGGGCAATCAGCCCCAGCATTTT; cdr3_aa: CASSLEGQGNQPQHF
d_call: -; v_call: TRBV5-5; j_call: TRBJ2-1; clone_size: -; cdr3_nt: TGTGCCAGCAGCTTGGGGGCAGGGAGGTATGAGCAGTTCTTC; cdr3_aa: CASSLGAGRYEQFF
d_call: -; v_call: TRBV11-2; j_call: TRBJ2-6; clone_size: -; cdr3_nt: TGTGCCAGCACCAGGGGAGCTGGGGCCAACGTCCTGACTTTC; cdr3_aa: CASTRGAGANVLTF
d_call: -; v_call: TRBV18; j_call: TRBJ1-5; clone_size: -; cdr3_nt: TGTGCCAGCTCACCCTTCGGGGGGGCAGATCAGCCCCAGCATTTT; cdr3_aa: CASSPFGGADQPQHF
d_call: -; v_call: TRBV4-3; j_call: TRBJ2-5; clone_size: -; cdr3_nt: TGCGCCAGCAGCCAAGATACGACCCGCAAAGAGACCCAGTACTTC; cdr3_aa: CASSQDTTRKETQYF
d_call: -; v_call: TRBV30; j_call: TRBJ1-2; clone_size: -; cdr3_nt: TGTGCCTGGAGTCCCGAGTTGGCGGGGTACGGCTACACCTTC; cdr3_aa: CAWSPELAGYGYTF
d_call: -; v_call: TRBV2; j_call: TRBJ1-2; clone_size: -; cdr3_nt: TGTGCCAGCAGGGAAAGGGGCTACACCTTC; cdr3_aa: CASRERGYTF
d_call: -; v_call: TRBV11-1; j_call: TRBJ1-4; clone_size: -; cdr3_nt: TGTGCCAGCAGCCGCCGTGACGGGGGGGGAAAACTGTTTTTT; cdr3_aa: CASSRRDGGGKLFF
d_call: TRBD2; v_call: TRBV27; j_call: TRBJ2-1; clone_size: few; cdr3_nt: TGTGCCAGCCGACTAGCGGGGGCGTACAATGAGCAGTTCTTC; cdr3_aa: CASRLAGAYNEQFF
d_call: -; v_call: TRBV6-5; j_call: TRBJ2-6; clone_size: -; cdr3_nt: TGTGCCACCAAAAGCCACGTTGACGTCCTGACTTTC; cdr3_aa: CATKSHVDVLTF
d_call: TRBD2; v_call: TRBV28; j_call: TRBJ2-7; clone_size: -; cdr3_nt: TGTGCCAGCAGTTTAGGGGGGACTAGCGGCACCTACGAGCAGTACTTC; cdr3_aa: CASSLGGTSGTYEQYF
d_call: -; v_call: TRBV7-2; j_call: TRBJ2-3; clone_size: -; cdr3_nt: TGTGCCAGCAGCTTAAGAGGAGGCCAACTTAACACAGATACGCAGTATTTT; cdr3_aa: CASSLRGGQLNTDTQYF
d_call: -; v_call: TRBV6-9; j_call: TRBJ2-7; clone_size: few; cdr3_nt: TGTGCCAGCACCCCCGATAAGGAGGGCGAGCAGTACTTC; cdr3_aa: CASTPDKEGEQYF
d_call: -; v_call: TRBV29-1; j_call: TRBJ1-2; clone_size: -; cdr3_nt: TGCAGCGTGGGGTCCCAGGGGATCTCTAACTATGGCTACACCTTC; cdr3_aa: CSVGSQGISNYGYTF
d_call: -; v_call: TRBV20-1; j_call: TRBJ1-1; clone_size: few; cdr3_nt: TGCAGGGCAGGTGGTAACACTGAAGCTTTCTTT; cdr3_aa: CRAGGNTEAFF
d_call: -; v_call: TRBV7-6; j_call: TRBJ2-1; clone_size: -; cdr3_nt: TGTGCCAGCAGCTCATTCGGGAATGAGCAGTTCTTC; cdr3_aa: CASSSFGNEQFF
d_call: -; v_call: TRBV4-3; j_call: TRBJ1-2; clone_size: -; cdr3_nt: TGCGCCAGCAGCCGAGAACACGGGGAAATGTCCTACACCTTC; cdr3_aa: CASSREHGEMSYTF
d_call: -; v_call: TRBV9; j_call: TRBJ2-7; clone_size: -; cdr3_nt: TGTGCCAGCAGCGTAGGGCTTAGCGGTGATTACGAGCAGTACTTC; cdr3_aa: CASSVGLSGDYEQYF
d_call: -; v_call: TRBV14; j_call: TRBJ1-2; clone_size: -; cdr3_nt: TGTGCCAGCAGCCAAGATGTGGAGAGGATATATGGCTACACCTTC; cdr3_aa: CASSQDVERIYGYTF
d_call: -; v_call: TRBV6-4; j_call: TRBJ2-7; clone_size: -; cdr3_nt: TGTGCCAGCAGTGACAACCGGACACCTTCCTACGAGCAGTACTTC; cdr3_aa: CASSDNRTPSYEQYF
d_call: TRBD1; v_call: TRBV4-2; j_call: TRBJ1-1; clone_size: -; cdr3_nt: TGTGCCAGCAGCCAGAGCGGACAGGGGTTGTCTGAAGCTTTCTTT; cdr3_aa: CASSQSGQGLSEAFF
d_call: -; v_call: TRBV6-6; j_call: TRBJ1-1; clone_size: -; cdr3_nt: TGTGCCAGCAGTTACCTAGGGGGGGAAACTGAAGCTTTCTTT; cdr3_aa: CASSYLGGETEAFF
d_call: TRBD1; v_call: TRBV19; j_call: TRBJ2-7; clone_size: -; cdr3_nt: TGTGCCAGTAGTATTAGGGTTCAGGGGGCCTACGAGCAGTACTTC; cdr3_aa: CASSIRVQGAYEQYF
d_call: TRBD2; v_call: TRBV30; j_call: TRBJ2-1; clone_size: -; cdr3_nt: TGTGCCTGGAGTCCAGCTAGCGGGGGCCGTTATGAGCAGTTCTTC; cdr3_aa: CAWSPASGGRYEQFF
d_call: -; v_call: TRBV5-4; j_call: TRBJ2-5; clone_size: -; cdr3_nt: TGTGCCAGCAGCGTCCCCTCTAGCCGGGAGACCCAGTACTTC; cdr3_aa: CASSVPSSRETQYF
d_call: -; v_call: TRBV4-3; j_call: TRBJ1-1; clone_size: -; cdr3_nt: TGCGCCAGCAGCCCCCAGGAGGGGAGGGACACTGAAGCTTTCTTT; cdr3_aa: CASSPQEGRDTEAFF
d_call: TRBD2; v_call: TRBV7-3; j_call: TRBJ2-3; clone_size: -; cdr3_nt: TGTGCCAGCAGCTACCAGACTAGCGGGGGACGAGGGATTTTCACAGATACGCAGTATTTT; cdr3_aa: CASSYQTSGGRGIFTDTQYF
d_call: TRBD2; v_call: TRBV28; j_call: TRBJ2-5; clone_size: -; cdr3_nt: TGTGCCAGCAGCCTAGTCGGGACTAGCGGGGAGGAGACCCAGTACTTC; cdr3_aa: CASSLVGTSGEETQYF
d_call: TRBD2; v_call: TRBV6-1; j_call: TRBJ2-2; clone_size: -; cdr3_nt: TGTGCCAGCAGAGGGTTTAGCGGGGGTGGCGGGGAGCTGTTTTTT; cdr3_aa: CASRGFSGGGGELFF
d_call: -; v_call: TRBV6-1; j_call: TRBJ1-5; clone_size: -; cdr3_nt: TGTGCCAGCATTAGGGCCCCGTACCAGCCCCAGCATTTT; cdr3_aa: CASIRAPYQPQHF
d_call: TRBD2; v_call: TRBV7-8; j_call: TRBJ2-5; clone_size: -; cdr3_nt: TGTGCCAGCAGCATCCCGGCTAGCGGAGAAGAGACCCAGTACTTC; cdr3_aa: CASSIPASGEETQYF
d_call: -; v_call: TRBV5-1; j_call: TRBJ2-7; clone_size: -; cdr3_nt: TGCGCCAGCAGCTTGAGGGGGGGATACGAGCAGTACTTC; cdr3_aa: CASSLRGGYEQYF
d_call: -; v_call: TRBV29-1; j_call: TRBJ1-1; clone_size: -; cdr3_nt: TGCAGCGCCTCCAAACTGGACGCTACTGAAGCTTTCTTT; cdr3_aa: CSASKLDATEAFF
d_call: TRBD2; v_call: TRBV10-3; j_call: TRBJ2-3; clone_size: -; cdr3_nt: TGTGCCATCAGTCAGCGGGGGGGTGTCGATACGCAGTATTTT; cdr3_aa: CAISQRGGVDTQYF
d_call: TRBD1; v_call: TRBV5-1; j_call: TRBJ2-3; clone_size: -; cdr3_nt: TGCGCCAGCAGCGCAGGACAGGGGGCAGATACGCAGTATTTT; cdr3_aa: CASSAGQGADTQYF
d_call: TRBD2; v_call: TRBV7-3; j_call: TRBJ2-5; clone_size: -; cdr3_nt: TGTGCCAGCAGCTTAGAGGGTTGGGGGGGCCAGTACTTC; cdr3_aa: CASSLEGWGGQYF
d_call: TRBD1; v_call: TRBV13; j_call: TRBJ1-4; clone_size: -; cdr3_nt: TGTGCCAGCAGCCGGGGGACAGGGAGGCATGAAAAACTGTTTTTT; cdr3_aa: CASSRGTGRHEKLFF